This T cell receptor beta chain came from a study of naive and memory T cell subsets. Concerning this clonotype itself: Antigen: not known. With a much larger clone just one base away, this may be a read error.

Alpha and beta libraries were amplified separately from the second PCR onward. The CDR3 consists of 14 residues. CDR1 and CDR2 (germline): DFQATT, SNEGSKA (reference sequence). Unmatched junction bases numbered 14, after V lost 6 bases and J lost 8 bases. Both TRBC1 and TRBC2 were covered by a beta constant-region primer of two equimolar oligonucleotides. Ligated cDNA was amplified by four rounds of PCR with nested alpha and beta constant-region primers and SP2. Each CDR3 protein is one row after TCRdb ran MiXCR on the UMI-ligation and nested PCR reads. The table includes about 150,000 distinct CDR3 sequences, approximately 22% detected once. General study results and limits: Over 90% of naive TCR sequences appeared only once after error correction, unlike memory subsets. Naive repertoires, especially CD8, held a few larger clonotypes, possibly memory cells re-expressing CD45RA.

J is TRBJ1-1 and V is TRBV20-1; 8 bases align to TRBD1. The sequencing sample was made of naive CD4+ T cells from blood. This TCR was recovered from a human donor in good health. CDR3 sequence reads: CSAEYVNRDREAFF. The CDR3 DNA reads TGCAGTGCGGAATACGTTAACCGGGACAGGGAAGCTTTCTTT.